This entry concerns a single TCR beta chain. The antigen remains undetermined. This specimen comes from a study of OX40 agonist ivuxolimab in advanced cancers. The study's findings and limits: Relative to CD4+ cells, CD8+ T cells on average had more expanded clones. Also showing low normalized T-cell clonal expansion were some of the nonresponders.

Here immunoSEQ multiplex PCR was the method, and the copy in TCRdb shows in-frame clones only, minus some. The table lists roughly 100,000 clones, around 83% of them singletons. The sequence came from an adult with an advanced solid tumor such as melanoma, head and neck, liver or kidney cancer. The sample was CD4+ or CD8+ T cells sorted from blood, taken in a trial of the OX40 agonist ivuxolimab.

CDR3 bases: TGCGCCAGCAGCCAGCGCGGGGAGTACGAGCAGTACTTC. Its protein product is CASSQRGEYEQYF. J is TRBJ2-7 and V is TRBV4-1, with D perhaps TRBD2 (6 bases). The CDR3 loop spans 13 amino acids. Germline V gene sequence: CDR1 MGHRA, CDR2 YSYEKL. Trimming took 3 bases from V and 4 from J, leaving 10 bases between them.